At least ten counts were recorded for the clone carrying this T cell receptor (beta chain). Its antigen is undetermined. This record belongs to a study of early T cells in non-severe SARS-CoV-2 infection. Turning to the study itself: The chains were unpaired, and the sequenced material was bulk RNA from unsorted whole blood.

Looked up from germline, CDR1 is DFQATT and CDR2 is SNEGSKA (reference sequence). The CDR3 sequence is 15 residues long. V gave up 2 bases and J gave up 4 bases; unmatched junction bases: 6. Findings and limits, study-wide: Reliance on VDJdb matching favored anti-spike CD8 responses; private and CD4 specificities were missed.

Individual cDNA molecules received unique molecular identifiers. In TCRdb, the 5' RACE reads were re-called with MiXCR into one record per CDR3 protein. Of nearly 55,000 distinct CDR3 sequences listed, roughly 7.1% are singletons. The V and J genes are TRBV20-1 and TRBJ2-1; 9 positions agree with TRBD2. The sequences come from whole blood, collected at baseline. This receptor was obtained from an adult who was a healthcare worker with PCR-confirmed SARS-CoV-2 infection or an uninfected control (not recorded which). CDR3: CSARLLAGRYNEQFF. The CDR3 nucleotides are TGCAGTGCTAGACTTCTAGCGGGAAGGTACAATGAGCAGTTCTTC.